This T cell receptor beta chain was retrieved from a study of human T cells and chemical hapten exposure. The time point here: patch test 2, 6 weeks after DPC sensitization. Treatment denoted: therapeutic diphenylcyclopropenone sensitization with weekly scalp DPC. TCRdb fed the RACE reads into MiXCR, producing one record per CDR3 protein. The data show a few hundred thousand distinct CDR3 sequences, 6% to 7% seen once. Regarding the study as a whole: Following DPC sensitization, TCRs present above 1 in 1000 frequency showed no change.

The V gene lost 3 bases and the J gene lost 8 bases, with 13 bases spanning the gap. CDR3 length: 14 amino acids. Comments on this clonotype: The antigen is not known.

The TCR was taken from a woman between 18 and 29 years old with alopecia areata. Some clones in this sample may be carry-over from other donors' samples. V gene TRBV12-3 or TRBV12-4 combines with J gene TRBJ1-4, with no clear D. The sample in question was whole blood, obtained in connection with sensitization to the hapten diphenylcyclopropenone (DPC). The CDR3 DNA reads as TGTGCCAGCAGTTTTGGACCGGGGAACGAAAAACTGTTTTTT. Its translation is CASSFGPGNEKLFF.